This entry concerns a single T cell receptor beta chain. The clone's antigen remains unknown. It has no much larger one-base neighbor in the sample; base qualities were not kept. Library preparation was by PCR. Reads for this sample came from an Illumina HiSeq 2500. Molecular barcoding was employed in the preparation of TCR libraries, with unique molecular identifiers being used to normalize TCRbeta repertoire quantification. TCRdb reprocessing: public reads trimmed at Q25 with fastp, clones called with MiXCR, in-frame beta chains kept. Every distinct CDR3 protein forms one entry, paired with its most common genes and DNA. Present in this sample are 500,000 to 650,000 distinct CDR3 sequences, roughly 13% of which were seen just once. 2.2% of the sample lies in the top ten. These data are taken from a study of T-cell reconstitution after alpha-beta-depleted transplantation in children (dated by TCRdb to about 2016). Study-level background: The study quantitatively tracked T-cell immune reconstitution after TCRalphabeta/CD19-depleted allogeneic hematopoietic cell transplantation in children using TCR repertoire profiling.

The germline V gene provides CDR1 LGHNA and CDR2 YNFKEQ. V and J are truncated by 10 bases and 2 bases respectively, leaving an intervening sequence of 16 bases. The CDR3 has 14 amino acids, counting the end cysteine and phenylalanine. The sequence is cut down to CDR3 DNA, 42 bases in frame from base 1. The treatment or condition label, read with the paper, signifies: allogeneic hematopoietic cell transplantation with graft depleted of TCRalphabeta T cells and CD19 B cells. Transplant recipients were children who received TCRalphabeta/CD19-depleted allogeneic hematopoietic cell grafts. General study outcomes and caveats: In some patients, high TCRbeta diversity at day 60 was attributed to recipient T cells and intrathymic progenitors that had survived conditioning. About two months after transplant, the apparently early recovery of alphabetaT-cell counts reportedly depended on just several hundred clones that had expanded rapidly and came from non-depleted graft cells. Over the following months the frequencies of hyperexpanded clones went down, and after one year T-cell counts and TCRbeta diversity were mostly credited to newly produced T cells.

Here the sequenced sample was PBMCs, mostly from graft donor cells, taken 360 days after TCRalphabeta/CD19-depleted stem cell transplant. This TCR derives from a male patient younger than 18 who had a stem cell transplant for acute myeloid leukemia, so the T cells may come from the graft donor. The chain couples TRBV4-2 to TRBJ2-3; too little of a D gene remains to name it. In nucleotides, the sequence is TGTGCCACCACGAGGCAGAGATTCACAGATACGCAGTATTTT. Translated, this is CATTRQRFTDTQYF.